The 14 T cell receptor beta chains presented below share a single source sample, sequenced in a study of Graves' ophthalmopathy and Graves' hyperthyroidism. The authors amplified TCR beta CDR3 regions from RNA transcripts. Investigators did first-round RT-PCR with HTBI primers, then second-round multiplex PCR. TCRdb used MiXCR to reprocess the multiplex PCR reads, holding one entry per CDR3 protein. The repertoire holds 500,000 to 700,000 distinct CDR3 sequences, less than 40% seen once, with around 4% in the top ten. The sample was peripheral blood or thyroid tissue (not recorded which). Source of these receptors: an adult man with Graves' hyperthyroidism.

This sequence joins TRBV2 and TRBJ2-7, with TRBD2 identical over 8 bases. Germline V gene lookup returns CDR1 SNHLY and CDR2 FYNNEI. The CDR3 spans 13 residues. Losses at the gene ends were 9 bases for V and 1 base for J; bases not matched to a gene: 5. The CDR3 loop is CARTSAGSYEQYF. The CDR3 DNA reads as TGTGCCAGGACTAGCGCCGGGTCCTACGAGCAGTACTTC.

This clonotype was detected many times. This chain uses TRBV20-1 with TRBJ2-5; D is possibly TRBD2 (7 bases). Deletions cut 1 base from V and 1 base from J, with 10 bases between. The CDR3 sequence is 14 residues long. From germline, CDR1 is DFQATT and CDR2 SNEGSKA (reference sequence). Here the CDR3 reads CSARGGGTQETQYF. The DNA for the CDR3 is TGCAGTGCTAGAGGGGGGGGCACCCAAGAGACCCAGTACTTC.

The chain has TRBV7-2 and TRBJ2-7; the D is unclear. V was shortened by 2 bases and J by 7 bases, with 15 bases between the two germline ends. Germline V lookup: CDR1 SGHTA, CDR2 FQGNSA. CDR3 length: 14 residues. The CDR3 DNA reads TGTGCCAGCAGCTTACGGGCTGTAAGTAGTGAGCAGTACTTC. The encoded protein is CASSLRAVSSEQYF.

This sequence joins TRBV7-9 and TRBJ2-1; D unclear. This CDR3 contains 13 residues. Trimming removed 5 bases from V and 4 bases from J, with 9 bases in between. CDR1 and CDR2 from the germline V gene are SEHNR and FQNEAQ (reference sequence). The CDR3 DNA sequence: TGTGCCAGCAGCCCACCGAGGTACAATGAGCAGTTCTTC. It encodes CASSPPRYNEQFF. The full variable domain, in which reference TRBV7-9 and TRBJ2-1 provide the parts outside the CDR3, is DTGVSQNPRHKITKRGQNVTFRCDPISEHNRLYWYRQTLGQGPEFLTYFQNEAQLEKSRLLSDRFSAERPKGSFSTLEIQRTEQGDSAMYLCASSPPRYNEQFFGPGTRLTVL.

This clonotype was detected many times. This chain links TRBV6-1 with TRBJ1-5; TRBD1 might be the D (6 bases). Trimming left V 0 bases short and J 5 bases short, with 11 bases between. CDR1 MNHNS and CDR2 SASEGT come from the germline V gene. The CDR3 totals 15 residues. The CDR3, as DNA: TGTGCCAGCAGTGAAGCGGGAGGGGGGCATCAGCCCCAGCATTTT. It yields the protein CASSEAGGGHQPQHF.

About this clonotype itself: A read error may produce the germline difference seen at one junction end. CDR3 sequence reads: CSVRAPNTEAFF. As DNA, the CDR3 is TGCAGTGTTAGAGCCCCAAACACTGAAGCTTTCTTT. The chain joins TRBV20-1 to TRBJ1-1, with unresolved D. Germline V gives CDR1 DFQATT, CDR2 SNEGSKA (reference sequence). There are 12 residues in the CDR3.

This rearrangement joins TRBV20-1 to TRBJ1-1; perhaps TRBD1 as D (5 bases). The CDR3 covers 12 residues. The germline V gene encodes CDR1 DFQATT and CDR2 SNEGSKA (reference sequence). The V and J ends lost 6 bases and 1 base respectively, with 9 bases between them. CDR3 amino acids: CSARDWNTEAFF. CDR3 coding DNA: TGCAGTGCCAGGGACTGGAACACTGAAGCTTTCTTT.

The V and J genes are TRBV19 and TRBJ2-5; D uncertain. Germline V gene data show CDR1 as LNHDA and CDR2 as SQIVND (reference sequence). The CDR3 is 13 residues long. The V end lost 1 base, the J end lost 9 bases, and 12 bases lay between the germline ends. The CDR3 spells CASSIALNQPQYF. The CDR3, as DNA: TGTGCCAGTAGTATAGCCTTGAACCAGCCCCAGTACTTC.

This clonotype was counted many times. V usage is TRBV15 and J usage is TRBJ2-7, with 7 bases matching TRBD1. Germline CDR1 and CDR2: LNHNV and YYDKDF (reference sequence). CDR3 length equals 15 residues. With 5 bases clipped from V and 2 bases from J, the junction kept 9 bases outside the gene matches. The CDR3 nucleotides read TGTGCCACCAGCCGTGCCGGGACAGCGGCCTACGAGCAGTACTTC. This encodes CATSRAGTAAYEQYF.

The rearrangement joins TRBV19 to TRBJ1-6; possibly TRBD1 for D (6 bases). Germline loops: CDR1 LNHDA, CDR2 SQIVND (reference sequence). Trimming took 3 bases from V and 9 from J, leaving 9 bases between them. This CDR3 is built from 13 residues. The CDR3 is CASSMDRSSPLHF. The CDR3 DNA sequence: TGTGCCAGTAGTATGGACAGAAGTTCACCCCTCCACTTT. The full variable domain, in which reference TRBV19 and TRBJ1-6 provide the parts outside the CDR3, is DGGITQSPKYLFRKEGQNVTLSCEQNLNHDAMYWYRQDPGQGLRLIYYSQIVNDFQKGDIAEGYSVSREKKESFPLTVTSAQKNPTAFYLCASSMDRSSPLHFGNGTRLTVT.

In the case of this clonotype: Its ends do not fully match the called genes, so a read error is possible. This chain connects TRBV9 to TRBJ1-3, with a weak D call TRBD1 (5 bases). This CDR3 comprises 15 residues. Germline lookup yields CDR1 SGDLS and CDR2 YYNGEE. The CDR3 DNA reads as TGCGCCAGCAGCGTAAGGGGCAGGGTTGGAAACACCATATATTTT. As protein: CASSVRGRVGNTIYF. The full variable domain, rest sourced from reference TRBV9 and TRBJ1-3, is DSGVTQTPKHLITATGQRVTLRCSPRSGDLSVYWYQQSLDQGLQFLIQYYNGEERAKGNILERFSAQQFPDLHSELNLSSLELGDSALYFCASSVRGRVGNTIYFGEGSWLTVV.

Notes on this clonotype: This may be a read error: a much more frequent sequence differs by one nucleotide. The chain couples TRBV5-5 to TRBJ2-7; perhaps TRBD2 as D (5 bases). The CDR3 is 15 residues long. Germline V gives CDR1 SGHKS, CDR2 YYEKEE (reference sequence). Written as DNA, the CDR3 is TGTGCCAGCAGCTTGGGAGGGTCGAGCTCCCACGAGCAGTACTTC. The encoded protein is CASSLGGSSSHEQYF.

This clonotype was seen at least ten times. The rearrangement joins TRBV7-9 to TRBJ2-2; D is unclear. The CDR3 runs 13 residues. Germline V lookup: CDR1 SEHNR, CDR2 FQNEAQ (reference sequence). V shed 3 bases and J shed 6 bases, with 8 bases lying between them. In DNA, the CDR3 is TGTGCCAGCAGCTTTACGGGCTCCGGGGAGCTGTTTTTT. Its translation is CASSFTGSGELFF.

This clonotype was recorded only once. Just one base apart from a much larger clone, this may be a read error. V gene TRBV5-4 combines with J gene TRBJ1-2; maybe TRBD1 (5 bases). The CDR3 has 16 amino acids. Germline V lookup: CDR1 SGHNT, CDR2 YYREEE (reference sequence). V shed 0 bases and J shed 5 bases, with 17 bases lying between them. The CDR3: CASSLAVGQGEYGYTF. In DNA form, the CDR3 reads TGTGCCAGCAGCTTGGCAGTGGGGCAGGGTGAATATGGCTACACCTTC.